This paragraph reports one TCR beta chain. The antigen remains unidentified. The PCR was carried out with 60 Vbeta primers and 13 Jbeta primers. Assay: immunoSEQ multiplex PCR; the TCRdb copy retains only in-frame clones and omits some. The profile shows 100,000 to 150,000 clones, 78% of them singletons. The source of the sample is a study of cytomegalovirus exposure and HLA in healthy donors. Study observations and caveats: Reported findings show TCR beta sequences accurately forecast HLA-A and HLA-B alleles in most subjects. An analysis done earlier found most TCR beta V segments productive about 87% or about 30% of the time. At a 0.05 false discovery rate, a later analysis found over 15,000 TCR beta sequences to be associated with HLA alleles. With later analysis, a missense DCLRE1C variant became linked to TCR beta V- and J-gene trimming.

The CDR3 is 15 residues long. V was clipped by 6 bases and J by 5 bases; unmatched bases: 10. Germline V gives CDR1 ENHRY, CDR2 SYGVKD. This TCR came from a man aged 25 to 40 in good health and CMV-seropositive. Material for sequencing was PBMCs. The chain employs TRBV10-3 and TRBJ2-7; 10 bases line up with TRBD1. CDR3 sequence reads: CAISASTGGWNEQYF. Written as DNA, the CDR3 is TGTGCCATCAGCGCGTCGACAGGGGGCTGGAACGAGCAGTACTTC.